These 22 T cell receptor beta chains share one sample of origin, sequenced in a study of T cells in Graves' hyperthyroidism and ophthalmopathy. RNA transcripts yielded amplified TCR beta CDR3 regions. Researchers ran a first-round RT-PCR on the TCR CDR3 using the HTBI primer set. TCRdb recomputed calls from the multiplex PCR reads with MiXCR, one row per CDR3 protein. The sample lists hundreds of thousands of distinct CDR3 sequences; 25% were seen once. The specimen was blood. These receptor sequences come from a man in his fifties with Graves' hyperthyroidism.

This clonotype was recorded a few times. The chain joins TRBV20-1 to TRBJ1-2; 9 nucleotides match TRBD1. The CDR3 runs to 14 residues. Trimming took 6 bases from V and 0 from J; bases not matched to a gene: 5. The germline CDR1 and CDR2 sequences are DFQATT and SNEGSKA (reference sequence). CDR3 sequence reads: CSAVGTGSNYGYTF. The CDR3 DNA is TGCAGTGCGGTCGGGACAGGGTCTAACTATGGCTACACCTTC.

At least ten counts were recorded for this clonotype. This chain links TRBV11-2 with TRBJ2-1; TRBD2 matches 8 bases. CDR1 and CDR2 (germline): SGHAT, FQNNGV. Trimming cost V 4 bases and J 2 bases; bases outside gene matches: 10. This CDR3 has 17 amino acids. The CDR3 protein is CASSSRGGRGTYNEQFF. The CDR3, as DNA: TGTGCCAGCAGCTCCCGGGGGGGCAGGGGCACCTACAATGAGCAGTTCTTC.

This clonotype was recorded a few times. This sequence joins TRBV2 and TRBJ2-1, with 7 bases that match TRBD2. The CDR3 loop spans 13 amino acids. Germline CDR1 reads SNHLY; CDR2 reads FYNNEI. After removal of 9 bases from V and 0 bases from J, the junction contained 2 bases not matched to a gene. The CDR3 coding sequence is TGTGCCAGTCTAGCGGACTCCTACAATGAGCAGTTCTTC. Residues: CASLADSYNEQFF.

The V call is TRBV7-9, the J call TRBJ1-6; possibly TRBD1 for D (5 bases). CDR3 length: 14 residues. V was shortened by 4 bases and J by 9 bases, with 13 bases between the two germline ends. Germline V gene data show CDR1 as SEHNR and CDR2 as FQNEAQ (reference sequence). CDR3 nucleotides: TGTGCCAGCAGCTCGGACATTGGGAGTTCACCCCTCCACTTT. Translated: CASSSDIGSSPLHF.

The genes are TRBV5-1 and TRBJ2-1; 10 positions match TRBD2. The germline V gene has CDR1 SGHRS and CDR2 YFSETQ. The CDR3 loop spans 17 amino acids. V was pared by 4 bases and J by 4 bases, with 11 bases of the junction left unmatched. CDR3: CASSLLIAGGSYNEQFF. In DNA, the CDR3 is TGCGCCAGCAGCCTTCTTATAGCGGGAGGTTCTTACAATGAGCAGTTCTTC.

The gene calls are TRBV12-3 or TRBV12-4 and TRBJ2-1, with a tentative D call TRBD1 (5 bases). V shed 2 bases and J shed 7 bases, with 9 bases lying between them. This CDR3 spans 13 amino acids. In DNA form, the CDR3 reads TGTGCCAGCAGTTTAACAGGCCCTAATGAGCAGTTCTTC. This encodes CASSLTGPNEQFF.

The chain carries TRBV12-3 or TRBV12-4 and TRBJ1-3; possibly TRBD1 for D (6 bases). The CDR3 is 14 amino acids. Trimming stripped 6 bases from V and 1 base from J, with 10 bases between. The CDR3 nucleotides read TGTGCCAGCAGCACAGGGACATCTGGAAACACCATATATTTT. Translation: CASSTGTSGNTIYF.

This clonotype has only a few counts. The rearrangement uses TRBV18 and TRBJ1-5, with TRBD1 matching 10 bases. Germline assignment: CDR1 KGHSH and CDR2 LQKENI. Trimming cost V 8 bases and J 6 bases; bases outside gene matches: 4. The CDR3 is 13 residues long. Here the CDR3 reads CASRQGASQPQHF. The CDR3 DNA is TGTGCCAGCAGACAGGGGGCGAGTCAGCCCCAGCATTTT.

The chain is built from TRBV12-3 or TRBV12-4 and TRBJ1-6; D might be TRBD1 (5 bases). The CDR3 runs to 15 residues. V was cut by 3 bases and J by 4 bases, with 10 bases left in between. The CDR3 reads CASSFPQGYNSPLHF. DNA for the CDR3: TGTGCCAGCAGTTTCCCCCAGGGTTATAATTCACCCCTCCACTTT.

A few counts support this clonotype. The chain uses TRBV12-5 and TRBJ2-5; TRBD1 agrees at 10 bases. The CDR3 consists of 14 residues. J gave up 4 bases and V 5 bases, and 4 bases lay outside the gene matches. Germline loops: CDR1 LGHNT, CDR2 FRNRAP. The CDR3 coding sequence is TGTGCTAGTGGTCCCGGACAGGGGGGAGAGACCCAGTACTTC. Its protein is CASGPGQGGETQYF.

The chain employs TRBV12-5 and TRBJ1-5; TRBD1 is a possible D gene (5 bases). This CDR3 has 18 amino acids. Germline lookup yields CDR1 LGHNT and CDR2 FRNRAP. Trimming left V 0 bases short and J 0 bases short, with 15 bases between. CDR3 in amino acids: CASGLVPYRRYSNQPQHF. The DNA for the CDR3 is TGTGCTAGTGGTTTGGTCCCATACAGGCGATATAGCAATCAGCCCCAGCATTTT.

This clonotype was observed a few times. The CDR3 spells CASRRDRGAFSEQYF. CDR3 DNA sequence: TGTGCCAGCAGGAGAGACAGGGGGGCGTTCTCCGAGCAGTACTTC. The rearrangement joins TRBV6-1 to TRBJ2-7; TRBD1 matches at 9 bases. Germline CDR1 reads MNHNS; CDR2 reads SASEGT. V gave up 6 bases and J gave up 6 bases; unmatched junction bases: 12. The CDR3 runs 15 residues.

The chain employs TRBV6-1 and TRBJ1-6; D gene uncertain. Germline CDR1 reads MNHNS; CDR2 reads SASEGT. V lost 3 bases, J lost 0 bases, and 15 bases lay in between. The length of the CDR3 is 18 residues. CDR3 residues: CASSEVRQESSYNSPLHF. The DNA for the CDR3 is TGTGCCAGCAGTGAGGTCCGTCAGGAGAGCTCCTATAATTCACCCCTCCACTTT.

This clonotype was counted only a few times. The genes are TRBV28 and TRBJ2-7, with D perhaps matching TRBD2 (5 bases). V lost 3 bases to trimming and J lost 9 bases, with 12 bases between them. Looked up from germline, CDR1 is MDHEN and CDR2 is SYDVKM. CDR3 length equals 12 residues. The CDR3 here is CASSLTTTVQYF. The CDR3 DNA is TGTGCCAGCAGTTTGACTACTACGGTGCAGTACTTC.

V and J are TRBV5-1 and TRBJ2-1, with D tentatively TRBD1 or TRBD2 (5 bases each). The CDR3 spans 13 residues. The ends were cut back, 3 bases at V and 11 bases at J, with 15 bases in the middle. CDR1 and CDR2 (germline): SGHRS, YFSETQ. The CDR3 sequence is CASSSGTDFQQFF. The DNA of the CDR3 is TGCGCCAGCAGCTCAGGGACGGACTTTCAGCAGTTCTTC.

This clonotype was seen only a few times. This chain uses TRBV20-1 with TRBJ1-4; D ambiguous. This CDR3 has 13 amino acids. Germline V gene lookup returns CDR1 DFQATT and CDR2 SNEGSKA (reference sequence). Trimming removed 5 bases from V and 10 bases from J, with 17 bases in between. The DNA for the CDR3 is TGCAGTGCTCTACAGAATAGTTATGGAAAACTGTTTTTT. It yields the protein CSALQNSYGKLFF.

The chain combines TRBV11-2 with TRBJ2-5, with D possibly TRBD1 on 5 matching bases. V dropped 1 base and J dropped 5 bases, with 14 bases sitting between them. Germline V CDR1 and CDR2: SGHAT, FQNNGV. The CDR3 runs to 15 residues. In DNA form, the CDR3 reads TGTGCCAGCAGCTTAGCTGGGGCCGATTGGGAGACCCAGTACTTC. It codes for CASSLAGADWETQYF.

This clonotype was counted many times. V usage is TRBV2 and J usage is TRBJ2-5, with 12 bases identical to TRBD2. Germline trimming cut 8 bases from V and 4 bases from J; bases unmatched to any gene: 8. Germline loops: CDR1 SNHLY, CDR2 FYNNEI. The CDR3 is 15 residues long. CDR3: CASVGGLAGTETQYF. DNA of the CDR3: TGTGCCAGCGTAGGCGGACTAGCGGGAACAGAGACCCAGTACTTC.

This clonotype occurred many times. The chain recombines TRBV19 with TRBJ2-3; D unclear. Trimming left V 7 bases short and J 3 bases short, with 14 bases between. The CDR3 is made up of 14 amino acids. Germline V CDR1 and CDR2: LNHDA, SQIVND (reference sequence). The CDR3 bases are TGTGCCAGTACAAGTCCCCTAGGGACAGATACGCAGTATTTT. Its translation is CASTSPLGTDTQYF.

CDR3 sequence reads: CASSLAGEAVDTQYF. The CDR3 nucleotides read TGTGCCAGCAGCTTGGCCGGGGAGGCCGTGGATACGCAGTATTTT. The chain has TRBV7-6 and TRBJ2-3, with D possibly matching TRBD2 (6 bases). This CDR3 spans 15 amino acids. Germline CDR1 reads SGHVS; CDR2 reads FNYEAQ. Between the trimmed V and J ends, which lost 3 bases and 6 bases, there was a span of 16 bases.

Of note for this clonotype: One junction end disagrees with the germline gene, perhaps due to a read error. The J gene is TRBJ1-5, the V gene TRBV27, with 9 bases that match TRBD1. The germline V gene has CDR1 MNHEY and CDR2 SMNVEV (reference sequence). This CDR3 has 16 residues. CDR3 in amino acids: CASRPGTGTSSQPQHF. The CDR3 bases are TGTGCCAGCAGACCCGGGACAGGGACGAGCAGTCAGCCCCAGCATTTT.

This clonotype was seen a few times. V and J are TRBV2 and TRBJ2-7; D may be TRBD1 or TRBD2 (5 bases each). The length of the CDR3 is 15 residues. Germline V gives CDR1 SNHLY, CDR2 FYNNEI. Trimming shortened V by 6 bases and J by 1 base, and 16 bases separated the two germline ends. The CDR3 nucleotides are TGTGCCAGCAGAGCCCGTAGGGACCGATCCTACGAGCAGTACTTC. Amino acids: CASRARRDRSYEQYF. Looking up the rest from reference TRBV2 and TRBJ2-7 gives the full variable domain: EPEVTQTPSHQVTQMGQEVILRCVPISNHLYFYWYRQILGQKVEFLVSFYNNEISEKSEIFDDQFSVERPDGSNFTLKIRSTKLEDSAMYFCASRARRDRSYEQYFGPGTRLTVT.